This T cell receptor (beta chain) is from a study of T cells in Graves' hyperthyroidism and ophthalmopathy. Study-wide points: Using 13 V-J features, a model discriminated ophthalmopathy from stable hyperthyroidism.

RNA transcripts were the template for amplifying TCR beta CDR3 regions. Carried out on the TCR CDR3, a first-round RT-PCR used the HTBI primer set. MiXCR was run by TCRdb on the multiplex PCR reads, yielding one entry per CDR3 protein. The sample contains about 560,000 distinct CDR3 sequences, around 14% of which appear only once. The V end lost 2 bases, the J end lost 1 base, and 11 bases lay between the germline ends. This CDR3 comprises 14 residues. Germline V CDR1 and CDR2: GTSNPN, SVGIG (reference sequence). Hyperthyroidism, newly diagnosed and lasting under 2 months, affected patients aged 18 to 65. The diagnostic basis comprised clinical symptoms, serum thyroxine and TRAb, thyroid ultrasound and orbital computed tomography. This clonotype came up many times. The antigen remains unidentified.

The specimen sequenced was blood. The sequence derives from a woman aged 25 to 45 with Graves' hyperthyroidism. V is TRBV30 and J is TRBJ1-1; TRBD1 is a possible D gene (5 bases). The CDR3 nucleotides read TGTGCCTGGAGTCCCCGGGGGGGGAACACTGAAGCTTTCTTT. Protein sequence: CAWSPRGGNTEAFF.